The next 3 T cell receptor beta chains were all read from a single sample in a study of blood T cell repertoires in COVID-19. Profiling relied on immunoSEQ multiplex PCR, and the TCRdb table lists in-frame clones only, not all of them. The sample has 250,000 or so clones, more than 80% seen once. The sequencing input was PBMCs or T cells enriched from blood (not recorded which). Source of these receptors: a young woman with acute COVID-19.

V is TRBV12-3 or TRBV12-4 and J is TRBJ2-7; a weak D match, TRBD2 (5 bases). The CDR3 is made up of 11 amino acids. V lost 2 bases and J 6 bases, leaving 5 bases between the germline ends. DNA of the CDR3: TGTGCCAGCAGTTTACTAGCCGAGCAGTACTTC. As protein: CASSLLAEQYF.

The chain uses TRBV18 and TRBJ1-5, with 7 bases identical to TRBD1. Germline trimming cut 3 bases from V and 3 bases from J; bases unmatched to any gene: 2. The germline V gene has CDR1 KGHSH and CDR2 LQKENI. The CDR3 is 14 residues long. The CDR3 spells CASSPGTDNQPQHF. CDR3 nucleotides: TGTGCCAGCTCACCCGGGACAGACAATCAGCCCCAGCATTTT.

The chain's CDR3 is CASSDRGFEQFF. The CDR3 DNA follows: TGTGCCAGCAGTGACCGAGGGTTTGAGCAGTTCTTC. This sequence joins TRBV6-1 and TRBJ2-1; the D gene is possibly TRBD2 (5 bases). Germline assignment: CDR1 MNHNS and CDR2 SASEGT. The ends were cut back, 3 bases at V and 9 bases at J, with 9 bases in the middle. This CDR3 has 12 amino acids.